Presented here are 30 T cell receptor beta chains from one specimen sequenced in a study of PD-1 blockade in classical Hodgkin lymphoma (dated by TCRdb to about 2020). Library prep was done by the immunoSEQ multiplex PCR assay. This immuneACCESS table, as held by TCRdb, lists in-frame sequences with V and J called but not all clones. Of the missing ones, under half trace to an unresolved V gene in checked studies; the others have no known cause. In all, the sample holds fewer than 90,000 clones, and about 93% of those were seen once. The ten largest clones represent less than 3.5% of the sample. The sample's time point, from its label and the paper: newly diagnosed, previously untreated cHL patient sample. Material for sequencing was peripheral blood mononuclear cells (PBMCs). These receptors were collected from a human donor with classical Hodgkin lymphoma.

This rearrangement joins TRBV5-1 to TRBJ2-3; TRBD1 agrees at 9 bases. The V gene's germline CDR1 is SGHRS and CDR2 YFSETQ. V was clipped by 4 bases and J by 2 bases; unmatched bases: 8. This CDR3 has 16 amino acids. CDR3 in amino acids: CASSPGDRAITDTQYF. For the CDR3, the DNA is TGCGCCAGCAGCCCGGGGGACAGGGCGATCACAGATACGCAGTATTTT.

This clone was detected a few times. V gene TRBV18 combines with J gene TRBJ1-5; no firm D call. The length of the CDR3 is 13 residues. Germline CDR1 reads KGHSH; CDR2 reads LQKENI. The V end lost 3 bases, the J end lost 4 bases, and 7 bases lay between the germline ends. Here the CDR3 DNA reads TGTGCCAGCTCACCGTCATTAAATCAGCCCCAGCATTTT. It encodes CASSPSLNQPQHF.

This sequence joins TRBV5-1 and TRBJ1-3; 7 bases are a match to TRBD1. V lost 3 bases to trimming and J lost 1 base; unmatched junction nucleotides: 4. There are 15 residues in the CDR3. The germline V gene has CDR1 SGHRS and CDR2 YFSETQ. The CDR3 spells CASSSTGVSGNTIYF. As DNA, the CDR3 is TGCGCCAGCAGCTCCACAGGGGTTTCTGGAAACACCATATATTTT.

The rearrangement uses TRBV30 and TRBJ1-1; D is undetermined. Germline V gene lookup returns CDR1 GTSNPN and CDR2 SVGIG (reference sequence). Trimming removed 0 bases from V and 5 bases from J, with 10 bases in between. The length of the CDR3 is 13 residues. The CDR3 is CAWSVRGRTEAFF. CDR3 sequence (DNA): TGTGCCTGGAGTGTACGTGGAAGGACTGAAGCTTTCTTT.

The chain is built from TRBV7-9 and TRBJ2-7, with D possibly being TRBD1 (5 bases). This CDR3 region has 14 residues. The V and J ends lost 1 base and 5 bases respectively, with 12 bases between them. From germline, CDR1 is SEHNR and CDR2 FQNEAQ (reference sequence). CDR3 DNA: TGTGCCAGCAGCTTAGGTGGCAGGGCAGACGAGCAGTACTTC. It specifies CASSLGGRADEQYF.

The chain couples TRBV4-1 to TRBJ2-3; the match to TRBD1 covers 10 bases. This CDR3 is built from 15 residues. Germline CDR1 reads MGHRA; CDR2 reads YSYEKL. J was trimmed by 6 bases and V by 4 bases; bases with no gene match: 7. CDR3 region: CASSRDRGPSDTQYF. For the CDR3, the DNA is TGCGCCAGCAGCCGGGACAGGGGCCCCAGTGATACGCAGTATTTT.

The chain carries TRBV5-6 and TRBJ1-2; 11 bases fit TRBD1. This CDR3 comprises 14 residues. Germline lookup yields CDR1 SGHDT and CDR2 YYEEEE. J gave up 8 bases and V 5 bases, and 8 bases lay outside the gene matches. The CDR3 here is CASRQTGTGGGYTF. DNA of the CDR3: TGTGCCAGCAGACAGACCGGGACAGGGGGAGGCTACACCTTC.

The CDR3 here is CASSTRQGLSTNTGELFF. In DNA form, the CDR3 reads TGTGCCAGCAGCACTCGACAGGGTCTATCCACTAACACCGGGGAGCTGTTTTTT. The V and J genes are TRBV7-2 and TRBJ2-2; 7 bases agree with TRBD1. With 5 bases clipped from V and 2 bases from J, the junction kept 14 bases outside the gene matches. This CDR3 has 18 residues. From germline, CDR1 is SGHTA and CDR2 FQGNSA.

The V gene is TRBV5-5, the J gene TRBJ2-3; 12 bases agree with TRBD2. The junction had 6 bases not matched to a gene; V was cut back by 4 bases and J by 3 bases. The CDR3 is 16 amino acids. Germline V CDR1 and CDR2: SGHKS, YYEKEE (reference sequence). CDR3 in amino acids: CASSSGLAGPTDTQYF. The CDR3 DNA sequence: TGTGCCAGCAGCAGCGGACTAGCGGGGCCTACAGATACGCAGTATTTT.

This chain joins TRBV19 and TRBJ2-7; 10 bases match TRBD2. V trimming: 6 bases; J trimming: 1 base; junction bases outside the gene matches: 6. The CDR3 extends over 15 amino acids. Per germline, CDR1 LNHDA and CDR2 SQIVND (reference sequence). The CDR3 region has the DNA TGTGCCAGTAGACTAAGCGGGAGGGGGTCCTACGAGCAGTACTTC. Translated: CASRLSGRGSYEQYF.

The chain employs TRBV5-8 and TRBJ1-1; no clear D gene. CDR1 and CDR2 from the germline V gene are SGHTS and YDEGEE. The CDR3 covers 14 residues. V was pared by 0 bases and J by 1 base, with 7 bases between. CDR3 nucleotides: TGTGCCAGCAGCTTGGGGGGATGGAACACTGAAGCTTTCTTT. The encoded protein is CASSLGGWNTEAFF. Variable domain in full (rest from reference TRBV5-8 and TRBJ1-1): EAGVTQSPTHLIKTRGQQATLRCSPISGHTSVYWYQQALGLGLQFLLWYDEGEERNRGNFPPRFSGRQFPNYSSELNVNALELEDSALYLCASSLGGWNTEAFFGQGTRLTVV.

CDR3 sequence reads: CSVSGQGKSTNEKLFF. CDR3 nucleotides: TGCAGCGTCAGTGGACAGGGGAAATCAACTAATGAAAAACTGTTTTTT. V is TRBV29-1 and J is TRBJ1-4; 9 nucleotides match TRBD1. The CDR3 loop spans 16 amino acids. Germline V lookup: CDR1 SQVTM, CDR2 ANQGSEA. V was clipped by 6 bases and J by 0 bases; unmatched bases: 8. Full variable domain (rest looked up from reference TRBV29-1 and TRBJ1-4): SAVISQKPSRDICQRGTSLTIQCQVDSQVTMMFWYRQQPGQSLTLIATANQGSEATYESGFVIDKFPISRPNLTFSTLTVSNMSPEDSSIYLCSVSGQGKSTNEKLFFGSGTQLSVL.

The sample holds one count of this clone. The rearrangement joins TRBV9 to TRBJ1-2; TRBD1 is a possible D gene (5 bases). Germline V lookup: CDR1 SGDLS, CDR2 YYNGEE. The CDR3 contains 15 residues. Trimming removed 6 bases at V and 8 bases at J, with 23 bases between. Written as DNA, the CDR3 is TGTGCCAGCACGCCTGTGGGGGGGGACCTCTTGGGCTACACCTTC. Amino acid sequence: CASTPVGGDLLGYTF.

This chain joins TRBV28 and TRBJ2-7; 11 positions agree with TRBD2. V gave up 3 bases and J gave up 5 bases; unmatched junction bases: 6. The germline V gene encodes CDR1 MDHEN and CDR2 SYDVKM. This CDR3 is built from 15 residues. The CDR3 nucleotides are TGTGCCAGCAGTTTCTCGTTAGCGGGAGGGAACGAGCAGTACTTC. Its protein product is CASSFSLAGGNEQYF.

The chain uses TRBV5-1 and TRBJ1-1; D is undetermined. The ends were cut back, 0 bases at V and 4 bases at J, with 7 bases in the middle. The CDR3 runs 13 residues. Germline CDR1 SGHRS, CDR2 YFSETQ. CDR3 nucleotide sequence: TGCGCCAGCAGCTTGGAAGGGTCCACTGAAGCTTTCTTT. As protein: CASSLEGSTEAFF.

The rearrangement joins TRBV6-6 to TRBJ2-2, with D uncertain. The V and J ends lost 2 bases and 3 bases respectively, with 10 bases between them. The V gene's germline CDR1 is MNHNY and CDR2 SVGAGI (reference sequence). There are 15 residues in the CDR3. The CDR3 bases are TGTGCCAGCAGTTACCTAGACCCCTACACCGGGGAGCTGTTTTTT. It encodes CASSYLDPYTGELFF.

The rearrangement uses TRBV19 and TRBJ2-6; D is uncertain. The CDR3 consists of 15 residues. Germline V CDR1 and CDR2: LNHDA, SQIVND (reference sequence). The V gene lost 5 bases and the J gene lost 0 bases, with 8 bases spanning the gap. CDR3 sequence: CASSYSPSGANVLTF. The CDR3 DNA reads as TGTGCCAGTAGTTACAGCCCCTCTGGGGCCAACGTCCTGACTTTC.

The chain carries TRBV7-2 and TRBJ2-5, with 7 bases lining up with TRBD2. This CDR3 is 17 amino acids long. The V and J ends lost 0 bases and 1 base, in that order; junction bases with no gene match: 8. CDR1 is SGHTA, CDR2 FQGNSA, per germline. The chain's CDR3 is CASSLARAGPFQETQYF. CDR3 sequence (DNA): TGTGCCAGCAGCTTAGCGCGAGCGGGACCCTTCCAAGAGACCCAGTACTTC.

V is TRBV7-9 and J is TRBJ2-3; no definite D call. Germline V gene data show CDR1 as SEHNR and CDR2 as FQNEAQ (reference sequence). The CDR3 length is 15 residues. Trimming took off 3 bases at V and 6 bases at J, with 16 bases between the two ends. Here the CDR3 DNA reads TGTGCCAGCAGCTTCCTGTCTCCCTCAGGCGATACGCAGTATTTT. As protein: CASSFLSPSGDTQYF.

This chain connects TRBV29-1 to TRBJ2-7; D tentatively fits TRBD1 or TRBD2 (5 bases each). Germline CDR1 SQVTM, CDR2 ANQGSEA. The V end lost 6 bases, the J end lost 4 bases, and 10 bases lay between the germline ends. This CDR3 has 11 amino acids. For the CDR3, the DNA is TGCAGCGTAAAGAGGGGATACGAGCAGTACTTC. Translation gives CSVKRGYEQYF.

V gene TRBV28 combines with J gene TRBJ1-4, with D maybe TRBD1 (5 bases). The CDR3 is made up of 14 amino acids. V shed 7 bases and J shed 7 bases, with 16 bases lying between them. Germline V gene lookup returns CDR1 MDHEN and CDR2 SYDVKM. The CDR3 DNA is TGTGCCAGCAATAGACAGCCGGGTATTGAAAAACTGTTTTTT. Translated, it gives CASNRQPGIEKLFF.

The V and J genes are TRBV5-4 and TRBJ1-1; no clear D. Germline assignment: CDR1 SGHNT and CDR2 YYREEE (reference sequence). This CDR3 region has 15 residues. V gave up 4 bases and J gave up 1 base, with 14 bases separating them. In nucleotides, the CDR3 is TGTGCCAGCAGCACATGGGAACGACGGAACACTGAAGCTTTCTTT. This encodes CASSTWERRNTEAFF.

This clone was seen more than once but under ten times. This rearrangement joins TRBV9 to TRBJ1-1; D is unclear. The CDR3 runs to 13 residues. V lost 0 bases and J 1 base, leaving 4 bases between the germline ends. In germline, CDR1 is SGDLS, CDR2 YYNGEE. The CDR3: CASSVDWNTEAFF. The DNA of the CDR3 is TGTGCCAGCAGCGTAGACTGGAACACTGAAGCTTTCTTT.

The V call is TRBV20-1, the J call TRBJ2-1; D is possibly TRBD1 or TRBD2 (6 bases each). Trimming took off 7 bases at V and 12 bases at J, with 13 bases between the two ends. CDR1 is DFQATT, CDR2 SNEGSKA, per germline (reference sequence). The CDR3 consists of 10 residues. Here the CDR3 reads CSVSRGRQFF. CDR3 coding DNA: TGCAGTGTTTCCCGGGGGCGGCAGTTCTTC.

The CDR3 sequence is CASSSRRGTNQPQHF. The CDR3 region has the DNA TGTGCCAGCAGCTCCCGGCGGGGTACAAATCAGCCCCAGCATTTT. This rearrangement joins TRBV6-6 to TRBJ1-5; D not resolved. Germline-derived CDR1 and CDR2 are MNHNY and SVGAGI (reference sequence). Trimming stripped 6 bases from V and 4 bases from J, with 16 bases between. The length of the CDR3 is 15 residues.

The CDR3 DNA reads TGTGCCAGCAGTGAGAGTGGACAGGCGGATAAGTTACGGGGCTACACCTTC. It translates to CASSESGQADKLRGYTF. V is TRBV25-1 and J is TRBJ1-2, with TRBD1 identical over 7 bases. The CDR3 loop spans 17 amino acids. CDR1 and CDR2 (germline): MGHDK, SYGVNS. V shed 3 bases and J 8 bases; nucleotides not matched to a gene: 18.

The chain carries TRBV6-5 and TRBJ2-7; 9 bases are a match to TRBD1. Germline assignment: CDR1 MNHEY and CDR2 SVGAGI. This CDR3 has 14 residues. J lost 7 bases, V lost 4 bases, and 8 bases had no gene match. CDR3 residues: CASSSTGGMGEQYF. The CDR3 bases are TGTGCCAGCAGTTCTACAGGGGGCATGGGAGAGCAGTACTTC.

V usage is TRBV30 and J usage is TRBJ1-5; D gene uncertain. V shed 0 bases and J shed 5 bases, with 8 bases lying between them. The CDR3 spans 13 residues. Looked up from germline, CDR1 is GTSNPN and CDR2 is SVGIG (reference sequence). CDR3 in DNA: TGTGCCTGGAGTGTTTTCTATGATCAGCCCCAGCATTTT. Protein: CAWSVFYDQPQHF.

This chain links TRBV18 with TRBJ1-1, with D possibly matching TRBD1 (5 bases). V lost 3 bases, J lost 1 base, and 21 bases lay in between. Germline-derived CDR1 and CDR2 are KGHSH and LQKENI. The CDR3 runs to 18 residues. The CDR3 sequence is CASSPDQDGGVGNTEAFF. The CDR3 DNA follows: TGTGCCAGCTCACCTGACCAGGATGGGGGAGTAGGGAACACTGAAGCTTTCTTT.

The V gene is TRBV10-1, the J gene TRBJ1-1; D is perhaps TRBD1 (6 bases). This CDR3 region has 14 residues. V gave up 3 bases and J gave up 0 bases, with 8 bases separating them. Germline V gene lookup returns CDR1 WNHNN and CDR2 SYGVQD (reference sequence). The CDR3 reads CASSEGGLNTEAFF. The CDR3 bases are TGCGCCAGCAGTGAAGGGGGTCTGAACACTGAAGCTTTCTTT.